This paragraph reports one T cell receptor beta chain. The antigen remains unidentified. Trimming took 4 bases from V and 4 from J, leaving 12 bases between them. This CDR3 spans 13 amino acids. Germline loops: CDR1 SGHRS, CDR2 YFSETQ. This specimen comes from a study of early T cells in non-severe SARS-CoV-2 infection. Background on the study: Unsorted whole blood bulk RNA was sequenced, with unpaired chains.

Broader study findings: VDJdb-based annotation leaned toward anti-spike CD8 responses and missed private and CD4 specificities.

As part of library construction, unique molecular identifiers were attached to individual cDNA molecules. TCRdb processed the 5' RACE reads anew with MiXCR; each CDR3 protein has one entry. Of 60,000 to 80,000 distinct CDR3 sequences listed, 12% were seen once; the top ten hold 3.5% to 4.5%. The J gene is TRBJ2-7, the V gene TRBV5-1; the D call may be TRBD1 or TRBD2 (6 bases each). The sample comprised whole blood. This TCR was sampled from an adult who was a healthcare worker with PCR-confirmed SARS-CoV-2 infection or an uninfected control (not recorded which). This CDR3 is CASSGQGTYEQYF. In nucleotides, the CDR3 is TGCGCCAGCAGCGGTCAGGGGACTTACGAGCAGTACTTC.